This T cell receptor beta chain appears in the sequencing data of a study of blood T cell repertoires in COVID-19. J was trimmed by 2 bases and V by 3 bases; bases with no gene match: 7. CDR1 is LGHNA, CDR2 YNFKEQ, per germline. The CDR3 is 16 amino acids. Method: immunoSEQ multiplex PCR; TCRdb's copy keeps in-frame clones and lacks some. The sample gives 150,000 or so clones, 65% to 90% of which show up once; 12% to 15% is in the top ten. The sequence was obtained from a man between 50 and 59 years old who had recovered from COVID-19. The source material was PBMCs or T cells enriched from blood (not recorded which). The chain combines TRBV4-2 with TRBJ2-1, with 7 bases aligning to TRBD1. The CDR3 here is CASSHGGQYAYNEQFF. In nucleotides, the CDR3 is TGTGCCAGCAGCCATGGGGGACAGTACGCCTACAATGAGCAGTTCTTC.